This T cell receptor (beta chain) was identified during a study of control samples from healthy donors and cancer patients (dated by TCRdb to the early 2020s). Receptors were amplified or captured by the immunoSEQ multiplex PCR assay. TCRdb retrieved this table from immuneACCESS and kept in-frame rearrangements only. Not all clones are present; in checked studies, unresolved V genes account for under half, and no reason is known for the remainder. The table for this sample lists roughly 200,000 clones. Clones ranked in the top ten supply 2.2% of the sample. As for this clone: This clone's antigen is unknown.

The CDR3 runs 13 residues from the cysteine to the phenylalanine. CDR3 DNA only is kept here, 39 bases in frame from base 1. V is reduced by 3 bases and J by 7 bases, leaving a spacing of 12 bases between them. According to the germline V gene (reference sequence), CDR1 reads LNHDA and CDR2 reads SQIVND. The chain is assembled from TRBV19 and TRBJ1-2, with the D gene not confidently named. The receptor comes from a woman in her twenties or thirties in good health. The specimen was blood. The nucleotide sequence reads TGTGCCAGTAGTATCTTTGGGTCGGGTGGCTACACCTTC. The encoded protein is CASSIFGSGGYTF.